Given below is one T cell receptor beta chain in context. This table comes from immunoSEQ multiplex PCR, and its TCRdb copy is limited to in-frame clones, with some not included. The data hold roughly 200,000 clones, with around 84% observed a single time. CDR3 size: 13 residues. Trimming stripped 4 bases from V and 7 bases from J, with 11 bases between. CDR1 and CDR2 (germline): GTSNPN, SVGIG (reference sequence). The record originates from a study of blood T cell repertoires in COVID-19. Study-wide context: The analysed material was cDNA or gDNA that came from T cells, B-cell-depleted T cells, or PBMCs.

The source of this sequence is a woman aged 25-40 years who had been exposed to COVID-19. V usage is TRBV30 and J usage is TRBJ1-6, with D possibly TRBD1 on 6 matching bases. The sample comprised PBMCs or T cells enriched from blood (not recorded which). The CDR3 is CAWIAGVNSPLHF. CDR3 bases: TGTGCCTGGATAGCAGGGGTAAATTCACCCCTCCACTTT.